Below are 19 T cell receptor beta chains sequenced from a single sample in a study of cytomegalovirus exposure and HLA in healthy donors. The PCR had 60 Vbeta and 13 Jbeta primers. Using immunoSEQ multiplex PCR, the repertoire was profiled, and TCRdb retains in-frame clones only, with some absent. The sample has more than 150,000 clones, around four fifths seen once. Sequenced sample: PBMCs. These receptors originate from a woman aged 25 to 39 in good health and CMV-seronegative.

The genes are TRBV7-6 and TRBJ2-2; possible D gene TRBD2, 5 bases. V was pared by 6 bases and J by 3 bases, with 14 bases between. CDR1 and CDR2 from the germline V gene are SGHVS and FNYEAQ. CDR3 length: 15 amino acids. The CDR3 reads CASSEVARDTGELFF. In DNA, the CDR3 is TGTGCCAGCAGTGAGGTAGCGCGAGACACCGGGGAGCTGTTTTTT.

The chain employs TRBV7-2 and TRBJ2-1; TRBD2 might be the D (6 bases). There are 16 residues in the CDR3. V lost 6 bases to trimming and J lost 6 bases, with 21 bases between them. The germline V gene has CDR1 SGHTA and CDR2 FQGNSA. The CDR3 loop is CASSSPGTQPPNEQFF. Here the CDR3 DNA reads TGTGCCAGCAGTTCTCCCGGGACTCAGCCCCCCAATGAGCAGTTCTTC.

This clone was found a few times. The chain couples TRBV7-9 to TRBJ1-6; 7 nucleotides align to TRBD1. The CDR3 loop spans 14 amino acids. CDR1 and CDR2 from the germline V gene are SEHNR and FQNEAQ (reference sequence). V trimming: 7 bases; J trimming: 6 bases; junction bases outside the gene matches: 6. The CDR3 DNA sequence: TGTGCCAGCACCGCGACAGGGACTAATTCACCCCTCCACTTT. Translating it yields CASTATGTNSPLHF.

A few counts support this clone. The rearrangement joins TRBV4-1 to TRBJ1-1, with 9 bases lining up with TRBD1. Germline-derived CDR1 and CDR2 are MGHRA and YSYEKL. The CDR3 has 16 amino acids. Trimming took 4 bases from V and 1 from J; bases not matched to a gene: 7. The DNA of the CDR3 is TGCGCCAGCAGCCGAGACCTACAGGGGGCGAACACTGAAGCTTTCTTT. Translating gives CASSRDLQGANTEAFF.

The rearrangement joins TRBV6-5 to TRBJ2-1; 7 bases line up with TRBD1. Germline trimming cut 5 bases from V and 6 bases from J; bases unmatched to any gene: 4. This CDR3 spans 13 amino acids. CDR1 and CDR2 (germline): MNHEY, SVGAGI. This chain's CDR3 is CASSTGTVNEQFF. The CDR3 nucleotides read TGTGCCAGCAGTACCGGGACAGTCAATGAGCAGTTCTTC.

Only a few counts were recorded for this clone. V gene TRBV23-1 combines with J gene TRBJ1-2; 9 bases fit TRBD1. TRBV23-1 belongs to the ORF category, with a function that is uncertain. The CDR3 has 14 residues. With 8 bases clipped from V and 4 bases from J, the junction kept 8 bases outside the gene matches. In DNA form, the CDR3 reads TGCGCCAGCGGGTACAGGGGGCACAGCTATGGCTACACCTTC. Amino acid sequence: CASGYRGHSYGYTF.

The chain joins TRBV29-1 to TRBJ2-3; 7 bases map to TRBD1. The CDR3 sequence is 15 residues long. With V trimmed by 7 bases and J by 2 bases, 12 bases remained unmatched. Germline V lookup: CDR1 SQVTM, CDR2 ANQGSEA. The CDR3 nucleotides are TGCAGCGCCCCCCTAGGGGGCCACCACACAGATACGCAGTATTTT. Its protein is CSAPLGGHHTDTQYF.

This clone was detected only once. The rearrangement joins TRBV5-1 to TRBJ2-3, with 9 bases lining up with TRBD2. The CDR3 runs 15 residues. The germline CDR1 and CDR2 sequences are SGHRS and YFSETQ. V trimming: 2 bases; J trimming: 2 bases; junction bases outside the gene matches: 3. CDR3 amino acids: CASSFQRGATDTQYF. CDR3 DNA: TGCGCCAGCAGCTTCCAGCGGGGGGCCACAGATACGCAGTATTTT.

The chain combines TRBV15 with TRBJ2-7; possibly TRBD1 for D (5 bases). Trimming removed 4 bases from V and 2 bases from J, with 24 bases in between. Germline V gives CDR1 LNHNV, CDR2 YYDKDF (reference sequence). This CDR3 spans 18 amino acids. CDR3 coding DNA: TGTGCCACCAGCACACCACTCCGAGAGACAGCAAGGGCCTACGAGCAGTACTTC. This encodes CATSTPLRETARAYEQYF. Full variable domain (missing parts from reference TRBV15 and TRBJ2-7): DAMVIQNPRYQVTQFGKPVTLSCSQTLNHNVMYWYQQKSSQAPKLLFHYYDKDFNNEADTPDNFQSRRPNTSFCFLDIRSPGLGDTAMYLCATSTPLRETARAYEQYFGPGTRLTVT.

The CDR3 reads CASSLMTGGPDTQYF. CDR3 in DNA: TGTGCCAGCAGTCTAATGACAGGGGGCCCAGATACGCAGTATTTT. This chain uses TRBV27 with TRBJ2-3; the match to TRBD1 covers 10 bases. Germline CDR1 and CDR2: MNHEY and SMNVEV (reference sequence). Trimming removed 5 bases from V and 4 bases from J; junction bases left unmatched: 6. The CDR3 covers 15 residues.

This clone has a handful of counts. The V gene is TRBV30, the J gene TRBJ1-2; 10 nucleotides align to TRBD1. V trimming: 1 base; J trimming: 4 bases; junction bases outside the gene matches: 0. The germline gives CDR1 GTSNPN, CDR2 SVGIG (reference sequence). This CDR3 region has 13 residues. The CDR3 DNA is TGTGCCTGGAGTGGGGACAGGGGCTATGGCTACACCTTC. The encoded protein is CAWSGDRGYGYTF.

CDR3 DNA sequence: TGTGCCATCAGTGAGGATCTAGCGGGGGTCGGGGAGACCCAGTACTTC. As protein: CAISEDLAGVGETQYF. The gene calls are TRBV10-3 and TRBJ2-5; 10 nucleotides agree with TRBD2. This CDR3 is 16 amino acids long. V was clipped by 2 bases and J by 5 bases; unmatched bases: 8. The germline V gene has CDR1 ENHRY and CDR2 SYGVKD.

The chain has TRBV7-3 and TRBJ2-4; the D gene is possibly TRBD2 (6 bases). V lost 2 bases and J lost 8, with 13 bases in between. The CDR3 extends over 14 amino acids. Per germline, CDR1 SGHTA and CDR2 FQGTGA. CDR3 in amino acids: CASSLGPPGDIQYF. Written as DNA, the CDR3 is TGTGCCAGCAGCTTAGGGCCGCCGGGGGACATTCAGTACTTC.

This clone has just a few counts. Other DNA variants within this sample encode the same CDR3. The chain is built from TRBV5-1 and TRBJ1-5; D not certain. The CDR3 contains 13 residues. V gave up 0 bases and J gave up 5 bases, with 6 bases separating them. CDR1 is SGHRS and CDR2 is YFSETQ in the germline V gene. The CDR3 sequence is CASSLGGDQPQHF. In nucleotides, the CDR3 is TGCGCCAGCAGCTTGGGGGGAGATCAGCCCCAGCATTTT.

This clone has more than one count but fewer than ten. V is TRBV27 and J is TRBJ1-2; 9 bases map to TRBD1. This CDR3 comprises 17 residues. V lost 3 bases and J lost 5; bases outside the gene matches: 13. Germline V gene data show CDR1 as MNHEY and CDR2 as SMNVEV (reference sequence). CDR3 in DNA: TGTGCCAGCAGTTTTACCATGGACAGGGGCACAGGTTATGGCTACACCTTC. This codes for CASSFTMDRGTGYGYTF.

This chain uses TRBV19 with TRBJ2-7, with D perhaps TRBD2 (6 bases). CDR3 length: 16 amino acids. Trimming removed 5 bases from V and 0 bases from J, with 17 bases in between. Germline assignment: CDR1 LNHDA and CDR2 SQIVND (reference sequence). In nucleotides, the CDR3 is TGTGCCAGTAGTTCGTTTTGGGGGGAGTCCTCCTACGAGCAGTACGTC. It is translated as CASSSFWGESSYEQYV.

This chain uses TRBV30 with TRBJ2-3, with D possibly being TRBD2 (6 bases). This CDR3 region has 14 residues. Trimming shortened V by 5 bases and J by 0 bases, and 12 bases separated the two germline ends. Germline V CDR1 and CDR2: GTSNPN, SVGIG (reference sequence). CDR3 DNA: TGTGCCTGGCTCGGCGGGGCTAGCACAGATACGCAGTATTTT. Translation: CAWLGGASTDTQYF. Combining the CDR3 with reference TRBV30 and TRBJ2-3 gives the whole variable domain SQTIHQWPATLVQPVGSPLSLECTVEGTSNPNLYWYRQAAGRGLQLLFYSVGIGQISSEVPQNLSASRPQDRQFILSSKKLLLSDSGFYLCAWLGGASTDTQYFGPGTRLTVL.

The rearrangement links TRBV9 to TRBJ2-3, with 10 bases identical to TRBD2. The CDR3 sequence is 18 residues long. V trimming: 0 bases; J trimming: 0 bases; junction bases outside the gene matches: 7. The germline V gene encodes CDR1 SGDLS and CDR2 YYNGEE. CDR3: CASSVGTSGLLSTDTQYF. The CDR3 DNA reads TGTGCCAGCAGCGTAGGGACTAGCGGTCTTCTTAGCACAGATACGCAGTATTTT. Using reference TRBV9 and TRBJ2-3 for the parts outside the CDR3, the full variable domain is DSGVTQTPKHLITATGQRVTLRCSPRSGDLSVYWYQQSLDQGLQFLIQYYNGEERAKGNILERFSAQQFPDLHSELNLSSLELGDSALYFCASSVGTSGLLSTDTQYFGPGTRLTVL.

The V gene is TRBV29-1, the J gene TRBJ1-1, with D perhaps TRBD1 (6 bases). The CDR3 totals 16 residues. From germline, CDR1 is SQVTM and CDR2 ANQGSEA. Trimming removed 7 bases from V and 1 base from J, with 22 bases in between. Written as DNA, the CDR3 is TGCAGCGCGCAGGGGACGAACCCCGGGGAGAACACTGAAGCTTTCTTT. Protein sequence: CSAQGTNPGENTEAFF.